This T cell receptor beta chain stems from a study of T cell changes during pregnancy in multiple sclerosis. Here immunoSEQ multiplex PCR was the method, and the copy in TCRdb shows in-frame clones only, minus some. The sample has about 59,000 clones, about 90% seen once. The specimen was peripheral blood, collected in the first trimester of pregnancy. This TCR was recovered from a female donor with multiple sclerosis, enrolled in a pregnancy study.

This chain's CDR3 is CASSQDRGSSYEQYF. As DNA, the CDR3 is TGCGCCAGCAGCCAAGATCGGGGGAGCTCCTACGAGCAGTACTTC. The gene calls are TRBV4-3 and TRBJ2-7, with D possibly matching TRBD2 (6 bases). The CDR3 contains 15 residues. CDR1 and CDR2 from the germline V gene are LGHNA and YSLEER. The germline V and J ends were trimmed by 0 bases and 0 bases, with 9 bases remaining between them.